The next 22 T cell receptor beta chains were all read from a single sample in a study of shared clonotypes between healthy human individuals. The method was immunoSEQ multiplex PCR; TCRdb's version includes in-frame clones alone and lacks a portion of them. The sample holds over 1.4 million clones, roughly 96% seen once. Sequencing was done on a sample of naive CD4+ T cells sorted from blood. Subset: CD45RA+ positively selected. Receptors were obtained from a man aged 30 to 39 in good health.

The chain joins TRBV2 to TRBJ2-1; 13 bases are shared with TRBD2. V lost 7 bases, J lost 1 base, and 7 bases stayed unmatched. CDR1 and CDR2 (germline): SNHLY, FYNNEI. The CDR3 length is 17 residues. CDR3 sequence (DNA): TGTGCCAGCAAAGGGACTAGCGGGATCGGTTCCTACAATGAGCAGTTCTTC. Its protein is CASKGTSGIGSYNEQFF.

This sequence joins TRBV7-8 and TRBJ2-5; a possible D gene is TRBD1 (6 bases). With 3 bases removed from V and 2 bases from J, the gap between germline ends came to 16 bases. Germline V gene sequence: CDR1 SGHVS, CDR2 FQNEAQ. The CDR3 consists of 16 residues. CDR3 sequence reads: CASSFEGYGQQETQYF. CDR3 DNA sequence: TGTGCCAGCAGCTTTGAGGGCTACGGACAGCAAGAGACCCAGTACTTC.

This chain links TRBV9 with TRBJ2-1, with D perhaps being TRBD1 or TRBD2 (5 bases each). The CDR3 runs to 16 residues. V lost 6 bases and J 0 bases, leaving 16 bases between the germline ends. Looked up from germline, CDR1 is SGDLS and CDR2 is YYNGEE. CDR3 coding DNA: TGTGCCAGCAATAGTGTCGGGGCCAGCTCCTACAATGAGCAGTTCTTC. Translating it yields CASNSVGASSYNEQFF.

To note about this clone: Distinct nucleotide sequences in the sample also encode this CDR3. This chain links TRBV5-1 with TRBJ2-5; 10 positions match TRBD1. The length of the CDR3 is 14 residues. Germline V CDR1 and CDR2: SGHRS, YFSETQ. The J segment lost 2 bases and the V segment lost 6 bases, leaving 4 bases of the junction unmatched. Here the CDR3 reads CASTPGQGQETQYF. CDR3 nucleotide sequence: TGCGCCAGCACCCCGGGACAGGGGCAAGAGACCCAGTACTTC.

The chain carries TRBV12-5 and TRBJ2-1; 9 nucleotides match TRBD2. Losses at the gene ends were 1 base for V and 6 bases for J; bases not matched to a gene: 4. Germline V gives CDR1 LGHNT, CDR2 FRNRAP. The CDR3 extends over 15 amino acids. The DNA of the CDR3 is TGTGCTAGTGGTTTGGGACTAGCGGCGAGCAATGAGCAGTTCTTC. Protein sequence: CASGLGLAASNEQFF. The complete variable domain, with remaining parts taken from reference TRBV12-5 and TRBJ2-1, reads DARVTQTPRHKVTEMGQEVTMRCQPILGHNTVFWYRQTMMQGLELLAYFRNRAPLDDSGMPKDRFSAEMPDATLATLKIQPSEPRDSAVYFCASGLGLAASNEQFFGPGTRLTVL.

A single count supports this clone. The gene calls are TRBV6-4 and TRBJ1-5; TRBD1 is a possible D gene (5 bases). V was trimmed by 6 bases and J by 5 bases, leaving 14 bases between them. Germline loops: CDR1 MRHNA, CDR2 SNTAGT. This CDR3 has 14 residues. The CDR3 reads CASSPGGYDQPQHF. In DNA form, the CDR3 reads TGTGCCAGCAGCCCCGGGGGGTACGATCAGCCCCAGCATTTT.

V is TRBV19 and J is TRBJ2-1; 7 bases fit TRBD2. With 7 bases clipped from V and 2 bases from J, the junction kept 11 bases outside the gene matches. CDR1 is LNHDA, CDR2 SQIVND, per germline (reference sequence). This CDR3 is 16 amino acids long. Here the CDR3 DNA reads TGTGCCAGTACGAATTTGGCGGGAGTTCCCTACAATGAGCAGTTCTTC. Translated: CASTNLAGVPYNEQFF.

The chain has TRBV21-1 and TRBJ2-3. TRBV21-1 is a listed pseudogene. The length of the CDR3 is 15 residues. CDR3 sequence reads: CASSKGVKGTDTQYF. The CDR3, as DNA: TGTGCCAGCAGCAAAGGGGTTAAGGGCACAGATACGCAGTATTTT.

The V and J genes are TRBV10-3 and TRBJ1-1; no firm D call. The CDR3 runs to 12 residues. Deletions cut 4 bases from V and 2 bases from J, with 5 bases between. The germline CDR1 and CDR2 sequences are ENHRY and SYGVKD. Here the CDR3 reads CAISGANTEAFF. The CDR3 DNA sequence: TGTGCCATCAGTGGGGCAAACACTGAAGCTTTCTTT.

This clone was detected once. The V call is TRBV19, the J call TRBJ2-4, with 7 bases identical to TRBD2. From germline, CDR1 is LNHDA and CDR2 SQIVND (reference sequence). The CDR3 runs 16 residues. V lost 3 bases, J lost 8 bases, and 13 bases stayed unmatched. For the CDR3, the DNA is TGTGCCAGTAGTATTGGGGGAGGGCCGATTAGGGACATTCAGTACTTC. It codes for CASSIGGGPIRDIQYF.

This chain uses TRBV6-6 with TRBJ2-1; a possible D gene is TRBD2 (7 bases). CDR1 and CDR2 from the germline V gene are MNHNY and SVGAGI (reference sequence). V lost 7 bases and J 4 bases, leaving 17 bases between the germline ends. The CDR3 is 15 residues long. DNA for the CDR3: TGTGCCAGCACCGGGGGGCGGGAGTCTTACAATGAGCAGTTCTTC. Amino acids: CASTGGRESYNEQFF.

V usage is TRBV2 and J usage is TRBJ1-1; D ambiguous. This CDR3 comprises 13 residues. V was pared by 1 base and J by 2 bases, with 5 bases between. Per germline, CDR1 SNHLY and CDR2 FYNNEI. CDR3: CASSEEANTEAFF. CDR3 sequence (DNA): TGTGCCAGCAGTGAAGAGGCAAACACTGAAGCTTTCTTT.

The V and J genes are TRBV5-1 and TRBJ2-3; weak D call: TRBD2 (5 bases). V was cut by 0 bases and J by 6 bases, with 17 bases left in between. Germline V gene lookup returns CDR1 SGHRS and CDR2 YFSETQ. The CDR3 contains 16 residues. The CDR3 loop is CASSLEVLALRDTQYF. In DNA, the CDR3 is TGCGCCAGCAGCTTGGAGGTTCTAGCCCTGAGGGATACGCAGTATTTT.

This clone was detected only once. The V call is TRBV5-1, the J call TRBJ2-7; 8 bases align to TRBD1. Trimming at V came to 4 bases and at J to 7 bases, leaving 4 bases not matched to a gene. This CDR3 has 12 amino acids. The germline CDR1 and CDR2 sequences are SGHRS and YFSETQ. The CDR3: CASSHTGGEQYF. CDR3 coding DNA: TGCGCCAGCAGCCATACAGGGGGAGAGCAGTACTTC.

This sequence joins TRBV7-9 and TRBJ2-2; the D is unclear. Trimming took 1 base from V and 2 from J, leaving 11 bases between them. The CDR3 is 16 amino acids. Per germline, CDR1 SEHNR and CDR2 FQNEAQ (reference sequence). The CDR3 DNA reads TGTGCCAGCAGCTTAGTCGTACAGACTAACACCGGGGAGCTGTTTTTT. It specifies CASSLVVQTNTGELFF.

The chain combines TRBV11-2 with TRBJ2-1, with a possible D match to TRBD1 (6 bases). Germline CDR1 is SGHAT and CDR2 is FQNNGV. This CDR3 is 15 amino acids long. V shed 1 base and J shed 2 bases, with 9 bases lying between them. The CDR3 region has the DNA TGTGCCAGCAGCTTAGTAGGGGGAGCCTACAATGAGCAGTTCTTC. This encodes CASSLVGGAYNEQFF. The variable domain in full, with the rest retrieved from reference TRBV11-2 and TRBJ2-1, is EAGVAQSPRYKIIEKRQSVAFWCNPISGHATLYWYQQILGQGPKLLIQFQNNGVVDDSQLPKDRFSAERLKGVDSTLKIQPAKLEDSAVYLCASSLVGGAYNEQFFGPGTRLTVL.

For this clone: The sample has other DNA sequences that encode this CDR3 too. CDR3 protein: CASSFDRGQETQYF. CDR3 nucleotide sequence: TGTGCCAGCAGCTTCGATAGGGGGCAGGAGACCCAGTACTTC. The chain employs TRBV7-2 and TRBJ2-5, with TRBD1 matching 7 bases. CDR1 SGHTA and CDR2 FQGNSA come from the germline V gene. After removal of 3 bases from V and 5 bases from J, the junction contained 6 bases not matched to a gene. CDR3 length: 14 amino acids.

V and J are TRBV2 and TRBJ2-7; 8 positions match TRBD2. The CDR3 is made up of 14 amino acids. CDR1 is SNHLY, CDR2 FYNNEI, per germline. V trimming: 7 bases; J trimming: 0 bases; junction bases outside the gene matches: 5. The CDR3 DNA follows: TGTGCCAGCACCAGGACTAGCAACTCCTACGAGCAGTACTTC. Its translation is CASTRTSNSYEQYF.

The genes are TRBV19 and TRBJ1-5; D is undetermined. CDR1 and CDR2 from the germline V gene are LNHDA and SQIVND (reference sequence). V was cut by 3 bases and J by 7 bases, with 10 bases left in between. CDR3 length equals 13 residues. CDR3 sequence (DNA): TGTGCCAGTAGTATTCCGGGTAGGCAGCCCCAGCATTTT. It is translated as CASSIPGRQPQHF.

The chain joins TRBV5-1 to TRBJ2-1, with 12 nucleotides matching TRBD2. Trimming cost V 0 bases and J 5 bases; bases outside gene matches: 6. CDR1 and CDR2 from the germline V gene are SGHRS and YFSETQ. CDR3 length: 17 residues. This CDR3 is CASSLGLRLAGDNEQFF. For the CDR3, the DNA is TGCGCCAGCAGCTTGGGGCTCCGACTAGCGGGAGACAATGAGCAGTTCTTC.

CDR3 DNA sequence: TGTGCCAGCAGTCCTCAGCATGGGGGCTACGAGCAGTACTTC. Translated: CASSPQHGGYEQYF. The V gene is TRBV5-5, the J gene TRBJ2-7; D tentatively fits TRBD1 or TRBD2 (5 bases each). CDR1 and CDR2 from the germline V gene are SGHKS and YYEKEE (reference sequence). The CDR3 is made up of 14 amino acids. V was trimmed by 5 bases and J by 3 bases, leaving 15 bases between them.

V usage is TRBV5-1 and J usage is TRBJ2-2; D might be TRBD1 (5 bases). The CDR3 is 16 residues long. From germline, CDR1 is SGHRS and CDR2 YFSETQ. Deletions cut 0 bases from V and 0 bases from J, with 9 bases between. CDR3 loop: CASSLARAPNTGELFF. For the CDR3, the DNA is TGCGCCAGCAGCTTGGCCAGGGCCCCGAACACCGGGGAGCTGTTTTTT.